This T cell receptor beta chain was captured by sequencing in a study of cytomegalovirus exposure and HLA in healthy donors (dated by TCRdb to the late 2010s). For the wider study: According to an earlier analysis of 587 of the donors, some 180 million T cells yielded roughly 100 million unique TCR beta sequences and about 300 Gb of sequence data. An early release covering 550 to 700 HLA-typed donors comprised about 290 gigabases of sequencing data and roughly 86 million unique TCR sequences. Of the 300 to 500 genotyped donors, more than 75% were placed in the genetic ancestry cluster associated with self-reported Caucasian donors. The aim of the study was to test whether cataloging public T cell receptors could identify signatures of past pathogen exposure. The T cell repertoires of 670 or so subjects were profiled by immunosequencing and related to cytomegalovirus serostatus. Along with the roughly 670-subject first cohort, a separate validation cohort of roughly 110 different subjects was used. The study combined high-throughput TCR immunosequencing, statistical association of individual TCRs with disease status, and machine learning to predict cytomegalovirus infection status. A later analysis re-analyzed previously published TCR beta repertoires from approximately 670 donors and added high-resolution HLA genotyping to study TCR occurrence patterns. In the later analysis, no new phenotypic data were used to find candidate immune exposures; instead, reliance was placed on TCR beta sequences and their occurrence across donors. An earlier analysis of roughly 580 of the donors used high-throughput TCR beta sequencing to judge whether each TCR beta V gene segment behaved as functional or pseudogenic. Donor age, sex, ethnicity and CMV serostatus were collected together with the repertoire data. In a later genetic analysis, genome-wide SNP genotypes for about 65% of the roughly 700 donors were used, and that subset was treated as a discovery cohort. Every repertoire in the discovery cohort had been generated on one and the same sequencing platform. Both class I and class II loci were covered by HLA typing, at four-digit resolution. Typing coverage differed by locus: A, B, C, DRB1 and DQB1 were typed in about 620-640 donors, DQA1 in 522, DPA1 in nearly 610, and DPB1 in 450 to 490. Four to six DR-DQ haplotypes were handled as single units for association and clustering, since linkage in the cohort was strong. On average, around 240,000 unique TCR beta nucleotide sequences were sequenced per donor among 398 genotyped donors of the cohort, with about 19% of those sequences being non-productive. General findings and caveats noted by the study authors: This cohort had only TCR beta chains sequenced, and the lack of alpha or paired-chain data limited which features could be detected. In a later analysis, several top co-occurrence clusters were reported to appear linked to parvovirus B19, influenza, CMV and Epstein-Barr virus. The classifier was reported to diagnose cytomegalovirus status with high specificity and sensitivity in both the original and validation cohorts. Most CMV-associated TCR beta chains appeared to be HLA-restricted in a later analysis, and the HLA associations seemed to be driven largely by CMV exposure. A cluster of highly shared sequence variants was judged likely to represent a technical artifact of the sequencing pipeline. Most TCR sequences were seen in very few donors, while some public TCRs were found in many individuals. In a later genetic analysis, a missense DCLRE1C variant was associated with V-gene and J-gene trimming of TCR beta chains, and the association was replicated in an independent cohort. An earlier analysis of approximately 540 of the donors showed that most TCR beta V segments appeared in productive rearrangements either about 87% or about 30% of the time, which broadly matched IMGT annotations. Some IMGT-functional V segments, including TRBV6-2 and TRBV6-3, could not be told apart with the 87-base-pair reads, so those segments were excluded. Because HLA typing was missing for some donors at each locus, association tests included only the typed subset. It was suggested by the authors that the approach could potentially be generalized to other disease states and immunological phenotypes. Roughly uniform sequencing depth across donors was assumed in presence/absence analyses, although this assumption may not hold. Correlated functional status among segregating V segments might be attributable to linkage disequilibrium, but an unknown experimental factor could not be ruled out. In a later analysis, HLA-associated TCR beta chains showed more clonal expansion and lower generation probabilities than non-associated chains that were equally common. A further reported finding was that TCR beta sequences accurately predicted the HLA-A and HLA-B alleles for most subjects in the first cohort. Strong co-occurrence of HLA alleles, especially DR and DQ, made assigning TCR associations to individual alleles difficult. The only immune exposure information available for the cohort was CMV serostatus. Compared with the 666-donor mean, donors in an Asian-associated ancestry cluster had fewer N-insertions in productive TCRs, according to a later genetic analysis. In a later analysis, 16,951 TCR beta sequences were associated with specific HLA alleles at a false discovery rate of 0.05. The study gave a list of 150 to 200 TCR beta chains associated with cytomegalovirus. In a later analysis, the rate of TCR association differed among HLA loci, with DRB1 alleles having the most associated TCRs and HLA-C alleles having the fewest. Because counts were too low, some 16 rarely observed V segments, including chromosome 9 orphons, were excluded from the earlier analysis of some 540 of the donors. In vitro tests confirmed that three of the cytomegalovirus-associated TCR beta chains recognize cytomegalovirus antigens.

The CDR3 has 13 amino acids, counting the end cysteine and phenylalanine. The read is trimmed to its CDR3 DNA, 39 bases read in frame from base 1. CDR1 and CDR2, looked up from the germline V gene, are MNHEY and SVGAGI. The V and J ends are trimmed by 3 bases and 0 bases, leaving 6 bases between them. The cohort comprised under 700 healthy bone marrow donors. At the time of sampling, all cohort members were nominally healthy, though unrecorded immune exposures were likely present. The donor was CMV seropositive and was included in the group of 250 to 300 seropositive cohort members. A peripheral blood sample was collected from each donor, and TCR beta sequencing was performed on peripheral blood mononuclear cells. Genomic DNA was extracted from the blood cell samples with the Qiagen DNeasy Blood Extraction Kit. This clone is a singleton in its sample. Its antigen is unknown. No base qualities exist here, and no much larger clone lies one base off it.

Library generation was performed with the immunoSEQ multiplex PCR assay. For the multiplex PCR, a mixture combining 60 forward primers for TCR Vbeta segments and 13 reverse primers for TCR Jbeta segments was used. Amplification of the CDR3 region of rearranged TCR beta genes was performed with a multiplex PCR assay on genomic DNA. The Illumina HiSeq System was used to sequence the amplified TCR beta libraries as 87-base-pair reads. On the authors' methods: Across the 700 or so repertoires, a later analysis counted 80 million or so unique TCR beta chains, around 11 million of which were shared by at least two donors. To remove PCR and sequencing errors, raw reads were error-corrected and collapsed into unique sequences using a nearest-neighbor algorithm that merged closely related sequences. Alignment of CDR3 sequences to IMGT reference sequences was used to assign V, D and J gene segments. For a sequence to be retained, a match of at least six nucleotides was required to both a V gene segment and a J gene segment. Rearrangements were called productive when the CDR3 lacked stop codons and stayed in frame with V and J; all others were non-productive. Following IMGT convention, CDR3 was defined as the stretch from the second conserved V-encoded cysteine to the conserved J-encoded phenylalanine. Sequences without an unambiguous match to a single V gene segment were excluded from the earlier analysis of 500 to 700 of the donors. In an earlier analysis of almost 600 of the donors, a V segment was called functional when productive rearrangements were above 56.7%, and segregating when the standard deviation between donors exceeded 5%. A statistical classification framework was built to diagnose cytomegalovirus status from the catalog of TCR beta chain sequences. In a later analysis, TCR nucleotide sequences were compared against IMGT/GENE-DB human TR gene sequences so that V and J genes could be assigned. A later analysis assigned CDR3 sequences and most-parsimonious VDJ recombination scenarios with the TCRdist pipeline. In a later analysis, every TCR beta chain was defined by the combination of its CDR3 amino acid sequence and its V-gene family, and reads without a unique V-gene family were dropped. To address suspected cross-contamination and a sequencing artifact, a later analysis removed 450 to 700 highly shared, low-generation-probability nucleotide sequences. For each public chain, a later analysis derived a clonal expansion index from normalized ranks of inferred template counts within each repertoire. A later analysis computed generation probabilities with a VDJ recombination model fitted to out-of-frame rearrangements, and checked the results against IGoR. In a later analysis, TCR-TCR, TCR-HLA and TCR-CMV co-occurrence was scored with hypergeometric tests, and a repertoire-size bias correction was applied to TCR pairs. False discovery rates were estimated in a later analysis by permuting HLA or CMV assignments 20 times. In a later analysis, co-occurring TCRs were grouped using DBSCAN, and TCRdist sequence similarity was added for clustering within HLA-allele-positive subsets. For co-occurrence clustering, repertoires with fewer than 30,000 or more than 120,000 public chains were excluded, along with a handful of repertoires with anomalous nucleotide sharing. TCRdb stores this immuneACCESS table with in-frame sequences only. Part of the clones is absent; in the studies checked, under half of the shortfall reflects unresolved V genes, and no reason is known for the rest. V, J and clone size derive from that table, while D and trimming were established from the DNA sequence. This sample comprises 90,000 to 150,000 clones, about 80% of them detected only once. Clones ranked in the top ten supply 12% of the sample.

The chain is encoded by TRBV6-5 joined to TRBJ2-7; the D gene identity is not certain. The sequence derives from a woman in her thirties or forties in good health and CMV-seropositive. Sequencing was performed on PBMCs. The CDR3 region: CASSYAGSYEQYF. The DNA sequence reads TGTGCCAGCAGTTATGCAGGCTCCTACGAGCAGTACTTC.